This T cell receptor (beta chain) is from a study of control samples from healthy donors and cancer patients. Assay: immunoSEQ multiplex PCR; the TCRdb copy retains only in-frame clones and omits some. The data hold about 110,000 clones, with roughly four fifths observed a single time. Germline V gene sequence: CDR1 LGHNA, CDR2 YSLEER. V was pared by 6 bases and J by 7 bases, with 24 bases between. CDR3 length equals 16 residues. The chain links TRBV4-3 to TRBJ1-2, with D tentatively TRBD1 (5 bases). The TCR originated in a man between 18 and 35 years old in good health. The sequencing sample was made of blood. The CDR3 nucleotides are TGCGCCAGCAGACAATACTCTGGGGACGAGAGGGGTGGCTACACCTTC. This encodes CASRQYSGDERGGYTF.